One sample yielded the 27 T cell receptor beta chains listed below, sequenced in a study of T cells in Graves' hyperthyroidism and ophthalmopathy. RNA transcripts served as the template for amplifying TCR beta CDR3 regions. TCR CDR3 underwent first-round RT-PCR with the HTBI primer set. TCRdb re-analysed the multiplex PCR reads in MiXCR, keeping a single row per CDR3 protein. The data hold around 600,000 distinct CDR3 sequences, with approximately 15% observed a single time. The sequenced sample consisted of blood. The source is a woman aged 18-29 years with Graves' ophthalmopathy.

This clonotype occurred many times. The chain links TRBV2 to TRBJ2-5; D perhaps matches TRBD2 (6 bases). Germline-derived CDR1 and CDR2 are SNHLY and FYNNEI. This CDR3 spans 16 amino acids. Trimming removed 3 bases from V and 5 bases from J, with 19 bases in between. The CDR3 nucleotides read TGTGCCAGCAGTGAGAGAAAGGGTCGACGGGGGGAGACCCAGTACTTC. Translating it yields CASSERKGRRGETQYF.

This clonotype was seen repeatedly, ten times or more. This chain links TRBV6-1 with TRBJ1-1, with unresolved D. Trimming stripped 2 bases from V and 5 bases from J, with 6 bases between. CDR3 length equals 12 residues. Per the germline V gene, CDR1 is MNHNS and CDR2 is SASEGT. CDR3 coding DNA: TGTGCCAGCAGTGAATTGGGGACTGAAGCTTTCTTT. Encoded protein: CASSELGTEAFF.

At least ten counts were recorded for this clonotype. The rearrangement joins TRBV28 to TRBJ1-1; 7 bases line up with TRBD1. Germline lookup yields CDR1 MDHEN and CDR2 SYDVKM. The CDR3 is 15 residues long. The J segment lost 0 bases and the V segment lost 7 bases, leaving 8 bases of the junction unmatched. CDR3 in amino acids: CASTGMTGLNTEAFF. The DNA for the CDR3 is TGTGCCAGCACCGGAATGACAGGGCTGAACACTGAAGCTTTCTTT.

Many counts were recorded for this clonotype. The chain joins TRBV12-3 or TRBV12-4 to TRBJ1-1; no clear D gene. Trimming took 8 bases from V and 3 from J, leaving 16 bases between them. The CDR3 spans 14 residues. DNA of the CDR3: TGTGCCAGCTACCTAAAGTCCCATGACACTGAAGCTTTCTTT. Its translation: CASYLKSHDTEAFF.

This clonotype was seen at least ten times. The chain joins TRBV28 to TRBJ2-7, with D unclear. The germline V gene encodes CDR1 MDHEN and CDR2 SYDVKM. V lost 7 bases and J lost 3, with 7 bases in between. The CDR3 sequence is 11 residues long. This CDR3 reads CASTFSYEQYF. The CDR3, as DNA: TGTGCCAGCACCTTCAGCTACGAGCAGTACTTC.

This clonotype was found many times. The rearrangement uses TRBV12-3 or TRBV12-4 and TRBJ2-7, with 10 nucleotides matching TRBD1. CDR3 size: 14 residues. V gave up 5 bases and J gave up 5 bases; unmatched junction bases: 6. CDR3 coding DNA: TGTGCCAGCAGTGTCACGGGACAGGGGAACGAGCAGTACTTC. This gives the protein CASSVTGQGNEQYF.

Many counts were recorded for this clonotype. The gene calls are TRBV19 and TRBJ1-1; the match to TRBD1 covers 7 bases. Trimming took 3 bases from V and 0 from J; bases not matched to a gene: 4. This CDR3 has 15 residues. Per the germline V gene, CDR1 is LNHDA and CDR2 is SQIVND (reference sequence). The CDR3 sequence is CASSIYRGMNTEAFF. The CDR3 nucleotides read TGTGCCAGTAGTATTTACAGGGGAATGAACACTGAAGCTTTCTTT.

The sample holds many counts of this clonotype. The CDR3 bases are TGCAGTGCTAGAGGGCTAGCGGGAGGGCCGGGCAATGAGCAGTTCTTC. This gives the protein CSARGLAGGPGNEQFF. The chain joins TRBV20-1 to TRBJ2-1; 12 nucleotides agree with TRBD2. CDR1 is DFQATT, CDR2 SNEGSKA, per germline (reference sequence). The V gene end was trimmed by 1 base and the J gene end by 6 bases; junction bases not matched to a gene: 7. The CDR3 runs to 16 residues.

CDR3 coding DNA: TGTGCCAGCAGTGAGGAGACAGGCACAGATACGCAGTATTTT. Translating it yields CASSEETGTDTQYF. The chain links TRBV6-4 to TRBJ2-3, with D maybe TRBD1 (5 bases). CDR3 length equals 14 residues. Germline CDR1 is MRHNA and CDR2 is SNTAGT. V dropped 3 bases and J dropped 1 base, with 8 bases sitting between them.

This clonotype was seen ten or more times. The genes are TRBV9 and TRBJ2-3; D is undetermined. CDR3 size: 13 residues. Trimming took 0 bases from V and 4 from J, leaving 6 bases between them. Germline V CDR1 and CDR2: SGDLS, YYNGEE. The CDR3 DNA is TGTGCCAGCAGCGTAGCGGGTCCAGATACGCAGTATTTT. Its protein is CASSVAGPDTQYF.

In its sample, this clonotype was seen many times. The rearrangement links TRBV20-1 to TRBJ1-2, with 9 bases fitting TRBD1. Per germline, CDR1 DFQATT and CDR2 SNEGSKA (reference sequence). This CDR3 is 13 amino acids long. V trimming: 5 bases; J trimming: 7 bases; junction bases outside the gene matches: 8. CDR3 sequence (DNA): TGCAGTGCTGCGACAGGGGGAGAGTTTGGCTACACCTTC. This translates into CSAATGGEFGYTF.

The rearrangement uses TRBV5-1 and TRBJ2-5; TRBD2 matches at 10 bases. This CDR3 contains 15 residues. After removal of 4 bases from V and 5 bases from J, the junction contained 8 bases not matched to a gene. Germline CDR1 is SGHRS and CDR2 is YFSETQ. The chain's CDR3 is CASSPEAGGRETQYF. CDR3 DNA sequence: TGCGCCAGCAGCCCCGAAGCGGGAGGGCGGGAGACCCAGTACTTC.

CDR3 in DNA: TGTGCCAGCATGGGTTATTCCGTCGTGCGGGAGCGCGATGAGCAGTTCTTC. Translated: CASMGYSVVRERDEQFF. The rearrangement joins TRBV13 to TRBJ2-1, with 7 bases lining up with TRBD2. The CDR3 is 17 residues long. In germline, CDR1 is PRHDT, CDR2 FYEKMQ (reference sequence). The V segment lost 7 bases and the J segment 8 bases; nucleotides outside the gene matches: 20.

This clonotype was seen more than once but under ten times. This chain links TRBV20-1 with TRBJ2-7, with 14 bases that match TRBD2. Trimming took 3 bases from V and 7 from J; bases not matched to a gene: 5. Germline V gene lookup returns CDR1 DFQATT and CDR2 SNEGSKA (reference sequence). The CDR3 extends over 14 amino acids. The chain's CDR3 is CSARTSGRAREQYF. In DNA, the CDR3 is TGCAGTGCTAGGACTAGCGGGAGGGCCCGAGAGCAGTACTTC.

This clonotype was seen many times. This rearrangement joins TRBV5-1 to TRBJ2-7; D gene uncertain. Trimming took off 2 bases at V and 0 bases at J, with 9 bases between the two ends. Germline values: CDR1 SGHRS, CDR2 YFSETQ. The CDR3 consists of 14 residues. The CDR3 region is CASSFRWSSYEQYF. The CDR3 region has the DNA TGCGCCAGCAGCTTTCGTTGGAGCTCCTACGAGCAGTACTTC. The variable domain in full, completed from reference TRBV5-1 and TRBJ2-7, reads KAGVTQTPRYLIKTRGQQVTLSCSPISGHRSVSWYQQTPGQGLQFLFEYFSETQRNKGNFPGRFSGRQFSNSRSEMNVSTLELGDSALYLCASSFRWSSYEQYFGPGTRLTVT.

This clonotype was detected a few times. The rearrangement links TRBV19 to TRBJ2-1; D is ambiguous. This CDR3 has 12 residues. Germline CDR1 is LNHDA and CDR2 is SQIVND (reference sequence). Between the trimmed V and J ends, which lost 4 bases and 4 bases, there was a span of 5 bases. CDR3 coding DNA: TGTGCCAGTAGTAATCTGTACAATGAGCAGTTCTTC. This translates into CASSNLYNEQFF.

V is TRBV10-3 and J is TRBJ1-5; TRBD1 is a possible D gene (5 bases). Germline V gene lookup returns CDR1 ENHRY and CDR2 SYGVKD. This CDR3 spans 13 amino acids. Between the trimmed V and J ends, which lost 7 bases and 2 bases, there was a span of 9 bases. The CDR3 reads CAIKDIGNQPQHF. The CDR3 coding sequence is TGTGCCATCAAGGACATAGGCAATCAGCCCCAGCATTTT.

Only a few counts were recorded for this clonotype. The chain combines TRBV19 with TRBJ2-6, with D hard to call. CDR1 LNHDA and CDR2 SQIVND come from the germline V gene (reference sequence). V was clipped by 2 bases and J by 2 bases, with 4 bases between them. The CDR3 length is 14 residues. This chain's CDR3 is CASSINAGANVLTF. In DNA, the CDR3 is TGTGCCAGTAGTATAAATGCTGGGGCCAACGTCCTGACTTTC. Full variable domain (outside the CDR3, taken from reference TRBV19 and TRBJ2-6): DGGITQSPKYLFRKEGQNVTLSCEQNLNHDAMYWYRQDPGQGLRLIYYSQIVNDFQKGDIAEGYSVSREKKESFPLTVTSAQKNPTAFYLCASSINAGANVLTFGAGSRLTVL.

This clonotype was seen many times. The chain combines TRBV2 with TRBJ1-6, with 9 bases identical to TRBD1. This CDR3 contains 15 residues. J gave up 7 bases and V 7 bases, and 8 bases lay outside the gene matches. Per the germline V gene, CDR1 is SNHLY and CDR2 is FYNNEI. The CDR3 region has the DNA TGTGCCAGCACCCGGGGACAGGGCGGAAATTCACCCCTCCACTTT. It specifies CASTRGQGGNSPLHF.

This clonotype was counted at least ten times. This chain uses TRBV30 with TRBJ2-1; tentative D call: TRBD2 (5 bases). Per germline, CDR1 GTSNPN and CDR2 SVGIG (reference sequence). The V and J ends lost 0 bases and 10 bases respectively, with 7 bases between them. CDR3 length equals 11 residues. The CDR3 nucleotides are TGTGCCTGGAGTGTTGGAGGCGAGCAGTTCTTC. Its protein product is CAWSVGGEQFF.

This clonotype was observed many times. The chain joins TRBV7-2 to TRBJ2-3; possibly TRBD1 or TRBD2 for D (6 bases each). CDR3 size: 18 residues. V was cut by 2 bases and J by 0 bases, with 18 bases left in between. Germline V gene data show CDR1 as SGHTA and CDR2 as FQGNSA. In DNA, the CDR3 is TGTGCCAGCAGCTTATTAGGGGGGATGCTTGGCAGCACAGATACGCAGTATTTT. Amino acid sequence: CASSLLGGMLGSTDTQYF.

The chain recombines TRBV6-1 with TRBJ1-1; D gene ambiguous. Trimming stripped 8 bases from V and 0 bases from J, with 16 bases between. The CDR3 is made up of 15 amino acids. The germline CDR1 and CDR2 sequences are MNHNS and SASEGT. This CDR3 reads CASQEQSGMNTEAFF. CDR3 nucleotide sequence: TGTGCCAGCCAAGAACAATCAGGTATGAACACTGAAGCTTTCTTT.

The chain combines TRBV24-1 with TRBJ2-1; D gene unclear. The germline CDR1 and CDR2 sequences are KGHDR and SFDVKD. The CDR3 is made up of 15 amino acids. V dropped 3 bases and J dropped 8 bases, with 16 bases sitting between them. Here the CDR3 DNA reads TGTGCCACCAGTGATCCCCTAGGCAATGATTATGAGCAGTTCTTC. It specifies CATSDPLGNDYEQFF.

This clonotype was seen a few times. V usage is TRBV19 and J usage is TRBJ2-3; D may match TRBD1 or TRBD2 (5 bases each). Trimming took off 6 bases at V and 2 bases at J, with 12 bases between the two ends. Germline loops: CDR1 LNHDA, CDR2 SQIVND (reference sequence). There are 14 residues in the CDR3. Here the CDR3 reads CASSPGATTDTQYF. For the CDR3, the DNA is TGTGCCAGTAGCCCCGGGGCTACCACAGATACGCAGTATTTT. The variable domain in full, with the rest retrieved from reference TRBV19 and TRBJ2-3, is DGGITQSPKYLFRKEGQNVTLSCEQNLNHDAMYWYRQDPGQGLRLIYYSQIVNDFQKGDIAEGYSVSREKKESFPLTVTSAQKNPTAFYLCASSPGATTDTQYFGPGTRLTVL.

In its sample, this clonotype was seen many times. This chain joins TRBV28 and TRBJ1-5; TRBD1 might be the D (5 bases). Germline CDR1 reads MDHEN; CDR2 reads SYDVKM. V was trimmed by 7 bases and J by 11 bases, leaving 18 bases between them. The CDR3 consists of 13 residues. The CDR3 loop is CASKDGQSASQHF. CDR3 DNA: TGTGCCAGCAAGGACGGACAATCAGCGTCCCAGCATTTT.

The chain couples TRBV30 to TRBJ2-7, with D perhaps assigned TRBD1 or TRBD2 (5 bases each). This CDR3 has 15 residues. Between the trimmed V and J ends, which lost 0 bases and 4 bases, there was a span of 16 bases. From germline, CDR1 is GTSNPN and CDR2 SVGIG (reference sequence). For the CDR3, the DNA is TGTGCCTGGAGTGTGGGACGTTTATCCGTTTACGAGCAGTACTTC. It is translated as CAWSVGRLSVYEQYF.

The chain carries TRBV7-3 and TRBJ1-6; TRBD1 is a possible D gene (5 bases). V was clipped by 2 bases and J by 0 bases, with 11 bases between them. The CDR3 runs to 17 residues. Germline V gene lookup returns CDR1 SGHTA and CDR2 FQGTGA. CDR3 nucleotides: TGTGCCAGCAGCTTATCCGGGGGAAGCTCCTATAATTCACCCCTCCACTTT. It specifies CASSLSGGSSYNSPLHF.